This TCR beta chain was sequenced during a study of cytomegalovirus exposure and HLA in healthy donors (dated by TCRdb to the late 2010s). For the wider study: According to an earlier analysis of 587 of the donors, 150 million to 200 million T cells yielded some 110 million unique TCR beta sequences and approximately 280 Gb of sequence data. HLA typing included class I and class II loci at four-digit resolution. An early release that covered around 590 HLA-typed donors contained 300 to 350 gigabases of sequencing data and roughly 84 million unique TCR sequences. The study was designed to test whether signatures of past pathogen exposure could be identified by cataloging public T cell receptors. About 5 DR-DQ haplotypes were handled as single units for association and clustering, since linkage in the cohort was strong. Donor age, sex, ethnicity and CMV serostatus were compiled alongside the repertoire data. A later genetic analysis used genome-wide SNP genotypes for about 60% of the 666 donors, treating that subset as a discovery cohort. The number of typed donors differed by locus: roughly 629-640 for A, B, C, DRB1 and DQB1; 500 to 550 for DQA1; around 610 for DPA1; and about 450 for DPB1. To study patterns of TCR occurrence, a later analysis re-analyzed previously published TCR beta repertoires from 550 to 800 donors and added high-resolution HLA genotyping. The study combined high-throughput TCR immunosequencing, statistical association of individual TCRs with disease status, and machine learning to predict cytomegalovirus infection status. An earlier analysis of fewer than 700 of the donors applied high-throughput TCR beta sequencing to assess whether each TCR beta V gene segment acted as functional or pseudogenic. On average, 235,054 unique TCR beta nucleotide sequences were sequenced per donor among 398 genotyped donors of the cohort, with 15% to 20% of those sequences being non-productive. Among the roughly 390 genotyped donors, about 83% belonged to the genetic ancestry cluster associated with self-reported Caucasian donors. The later analysis used no new phenotypic data to find candidate immune exposures, relying instead on TCR beta sequences and their occurrence across donors. The T cell repertoires of 700 or so subjects were profiled by immunosequencing and related to cytomegalovirus serostatus. Along with the approximately 700-subject first cohort, a separate validation cohort of around 120 different subjects was used. All discovery cohort repertoires had been generated on a single sequencing platform.

In total, just over 650 healthy bone marrow donors made up the cohort. Cohort members were all nominally healthy when sampled, although unrecorded immune exposures were likely present. The donor was CMV seronegative and was included in the group of over 300 seronegative cohort members. Each donor provided a peripheral blood sample, and peripheral blood mononuclear cells were used for TCR beta sequencing. The Qiagen DNeasy Blood Extraction Kit was used to extract genomic DNA from the blood cell samples. Study-wide conclusions, independent of this receptor: Because counts were too low, roughly 16 rarely observed V segments, including chromosome 9 orphons, were excluded from the earlier analysis of 500 to 700 of the donors. Most TCR sequences were observed very rarely across donors, whereas some public TCRs were present in many individuals. Assigning TCR associations to individual alleles was difficult when HLA alleles, especially DR and DQ, strongly co-occurred. The authors suggested that the approach could potentially be generalized to other disease states and immunological phenotypes. Three of the identified cytomegalovirus-associated TCR beta chains were confirmed in vitro to be specific for cytomegalovirus antigens. The presence/absence analyses assumed that sequencing depth was roughly uniform across donors, and that assumption may not be true. A later genetic analysis reported fewer N-insertions in productive TCRs among donors in an Asian-associated ancestry cluster than the roughly 670-donor mean. Specific HLA alleles were associated with 15,000 to 20,000 TCR beta sequences at a false discovery rate of 0.05 in a later analysis. A total of some 180 TCR beta chains were listed by the study as associated with cytomegalovirus. In both the original and validation cohorts, the classifier was reported to diagnose cytomegalovirus status with high specificity and sensitivity. Several of the top co-occurrence clusters appeared to be linked to parvovirus B19, influenza, CMV and Epstein-Barr virus, according to a later analysis. In a later genetic analysis, a missense DCLRE1C variant was associated with V-gene and J-gene trimming of TCR beta chains, and the association was replicated in an independent cohort. In this cohort, only TCR beta chains were sequenced, and detectable features were limited by the absence of alpha or paired-chain data. Immune exposure information for the cohort was limited to CMV serostatus. Because some donors lacked HLA typing at each locus, the association tests relied only on the typed subset. Broadly in line with IMGT annotations, most TCR beta V segments showed up in productive rearrangements about 87% or about 30% of the time in an earlier analysis of several hundred of the donors. In a later analysis, the rate of TCR association differed among HLA loci, with DRB1 alleles having the most associated TCRs and HLA-C alleles having the fewest. According to a later analysis, most CMV-associated TCR beta chains appeared to be HLA-restricted, and the HLA associations seemed to be driven largely by CMV exposure. Because the 87-base-pair reads could not distinguish some IMGT-functional V segments, including TRBV6-2 and TRBV6-3, those segments were excluded. Correlated functional status among segregating V segments might reflect linkage disequilibrium, but an unknown experimental factor could not be ruled out. A further reported finding was that TCR beta sequences accurately predicted the HLA-A and HLA-B alleles for most subjects in the first cohort. In a later analysis, HLA-associated TCR beta chains showed more clonal expansion and lower generation probabilities than non-associated chains that were equally common. A group of highly shared sequence variants was considered likely to be a technical artifact of the sequencing pipeline.

There are 14 amino acids in the CDR3, from cysteine to phenylalanine inclusive. Just the 42-base CDR3 DNA is kept, in frame starting at base 1. The germline V gene (reference sequence) sets CDR1 to MNHNY and CDR2 to SVGAGI. V is shortened by 0 bases, J by 4 bases, and the region joining them spans 10 bases. In regard to this clone: Its target antigen remains unknown. No much larger clonotype is one base removed from it; base qualities were not supplied.

The receptor library was made with the immunoSEQ multiplex PCR assay. A mixture of 60 forward primers for TCR Vbeta segments and 13 reverse primers for TCR Jbeta segments was used in the multiplex PCR. The CDR3 region of rearranged TCR beta genes was amplified from genomic DNA by a multiplex PCR assay. On the Illumina HiSeq System, the amplified TCR beta libraries were sequenced as 87-base-pair reads. In the paper's pipeline: A later analysis tallied tens of millions of unique TCR beta chains across the approximately 670 repertoires, and approximately 11 million of those chains were shared by two or more donors. Raw reads were error-corrected and collapsed into unique sequences by a nearest-neighbor algorithm in which closely related sequences were merged to remove PCR and sequencing errors. To assign V, D and J gene segments, CDR3 sequences were aligned to IMGT reference sequences. Each retained sequence needed at least a six-nucleotide match to both a V gene segment and a J gene segment. Rearrangements were classified as productive when the CDR3 lacked stop codons and remained in frame with V and J, and all other rearrangements were classified as non-productive. CDR3 was defined by IMGT convention, running from the second conserved V-encoded cysteine to the conserved J-encoded phenylalanine. The earlier analysis of about 570 of the donors excluded any sequence lacking an unambiguous match to a single V gene segment. In an earlier analysis of roughly 600 of the donors, a V segment was called functional when productive rearrangements were above 56.7%, and segregating when the standard deviation between donors exceeded 5%. A statistical classification framework was built to diagnose cytomegalovirus status from the catalog of TCR beta chain sequences. A later analysis assigned V and J genes by comparing TCR nucleotide sequences with IMGT/GENE-DB human TR gene sequences. A later analysis assigned CDR3 sequences and most-parsimonious VDJ recombination scenarios with the TCRdist pipeline. In a later analysis, each TCR beta chain was defined by its CDR3 amino acid sequence together with its V-gene family, and reads lacking a unique V-gene family were excluded. In a later analysis, several hundred highly shared, low-generation-probability nucleotide sequences were removed to address suspected cross-contamination and a sequencing artifact. In a later analysis, a clonal expansion index for each public chain was calculated from normalized within-repertoire ranks of inferred template counts. In a later analysis, generation probabilities were computed with a VDJ recombination model fitted to out-of-frame rearrangements, and the resulting probabilities were checked against IGoR. Hypergeometric tests were used in a later analysis to score TCR-TCR, TCR-HLA and TCR-CMV co-occurrence, with a repertoire-size bias correction applied to the TCR pairs. A later analysis estimated false discovery rates by permuting HLA or CMV assignments 20 times. In a later analysis, co-occurring TCRs were grouped with DBSCAN, and TCRdist sequence similarity was added when clustering was performed within HLA-allele-positive subsets. For co-occurrence clustering, repertoires with fewer than 30,000 or more than 120,000 public chains were excluded, along with a handful of repertoires with anomalous nucleotide sharing. What TCRdb holds here is the immuneACCESS table cut down to in-frame rearrangements. Part of the clones is not present; checked against another copy, under half of the missing clones reflect an unresolved V gene, and the others are unexplained. V and J calls and clone size are as listed in that table; D and trimming were resolved from the DNA. This sample has 130,000 to 150,000 clones in its table, and approximately 77% of those were observed once. The ten largest clones represent 4.5% to 6% of the sample.

The material sequenced was PBMCs. The chain is made from TRBV6-6 and TRBJ2-7, with an unclear D gene assignment. This sequence was found in a woman aged 50 to 60 in good health and CMV-seronegative. The DNA sequence is as follows: TGTGCCAGCAGTTACTCGAATAATCGGTACGAGCAGTACTTC. This is translated as CASSYSNNRYEQYF.